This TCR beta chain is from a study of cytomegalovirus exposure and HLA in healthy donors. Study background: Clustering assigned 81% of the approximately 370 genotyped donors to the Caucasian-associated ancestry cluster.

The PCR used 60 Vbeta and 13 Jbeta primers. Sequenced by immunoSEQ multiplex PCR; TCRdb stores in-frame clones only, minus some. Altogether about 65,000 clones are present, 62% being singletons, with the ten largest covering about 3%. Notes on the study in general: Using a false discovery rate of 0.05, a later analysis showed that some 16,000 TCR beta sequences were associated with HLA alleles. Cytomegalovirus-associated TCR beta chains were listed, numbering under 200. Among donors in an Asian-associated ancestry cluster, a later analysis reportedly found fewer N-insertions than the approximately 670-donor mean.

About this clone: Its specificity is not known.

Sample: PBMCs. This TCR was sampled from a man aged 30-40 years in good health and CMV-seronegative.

CDR3 protein: CASSSHRSSQETQYF. The CDR3 bases are TGCGCCAGCAGCTCACATCGGAGTAGCCAAGAGACCCAGTACTTC. This chain connects TRBV5-1 to TRBJ2-5; D not certain. V was cut by 3 bases and J by 1 base, with 13 bases left in between. The CDR3 totals 15 residues. Germline values: CDR1 SGHRS, CDR2 YFSETQ.